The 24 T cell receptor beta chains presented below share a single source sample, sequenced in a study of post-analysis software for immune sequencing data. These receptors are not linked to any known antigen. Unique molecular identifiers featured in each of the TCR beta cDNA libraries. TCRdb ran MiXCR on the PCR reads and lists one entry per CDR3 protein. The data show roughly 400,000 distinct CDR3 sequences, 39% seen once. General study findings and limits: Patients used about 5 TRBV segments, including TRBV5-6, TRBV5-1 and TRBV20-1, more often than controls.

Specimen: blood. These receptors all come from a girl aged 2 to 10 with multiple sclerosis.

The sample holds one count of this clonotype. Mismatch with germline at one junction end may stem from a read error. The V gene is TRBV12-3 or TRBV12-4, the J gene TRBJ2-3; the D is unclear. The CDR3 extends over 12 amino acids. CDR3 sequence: CASRARTDAQYF. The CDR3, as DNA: TGTGCCAGCAGAGCCCGCACAGATGCGCAGTATTTT.

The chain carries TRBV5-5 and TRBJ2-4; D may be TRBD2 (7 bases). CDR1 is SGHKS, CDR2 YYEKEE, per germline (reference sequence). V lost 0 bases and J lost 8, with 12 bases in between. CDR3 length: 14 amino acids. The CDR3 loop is CASSLAAGTYIQYF. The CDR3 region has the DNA TGTGCCAGCAGCTTGGCAGCGGGGACATACATTCAGTACTTC.

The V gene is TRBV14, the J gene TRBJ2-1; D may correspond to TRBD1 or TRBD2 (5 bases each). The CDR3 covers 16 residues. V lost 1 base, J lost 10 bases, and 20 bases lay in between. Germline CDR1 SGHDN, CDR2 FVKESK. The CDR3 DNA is TGTGCCAGCAGCCAAGGGGACGGCTGGCCGCCGCGGGAGCAGTTCTTC. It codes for CASSQGDGWPPREQFF.

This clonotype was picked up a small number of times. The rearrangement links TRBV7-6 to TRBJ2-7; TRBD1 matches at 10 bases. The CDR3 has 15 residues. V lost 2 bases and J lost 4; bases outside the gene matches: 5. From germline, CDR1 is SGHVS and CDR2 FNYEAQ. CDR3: CASSLYGDRGYEQYF. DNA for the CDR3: TGTGCCAGCAGCTTATACGGGGACAGGGGATACGAGCAGTACTTC.

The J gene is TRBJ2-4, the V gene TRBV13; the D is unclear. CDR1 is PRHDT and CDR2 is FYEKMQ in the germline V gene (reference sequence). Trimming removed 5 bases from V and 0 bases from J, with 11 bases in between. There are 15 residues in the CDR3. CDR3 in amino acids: CASSLKRLAKNIQYF. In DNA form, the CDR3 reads TGTGCCAGCAGCCTGAAACGCCTAGCCAAAAACATTCAGTACTTC.

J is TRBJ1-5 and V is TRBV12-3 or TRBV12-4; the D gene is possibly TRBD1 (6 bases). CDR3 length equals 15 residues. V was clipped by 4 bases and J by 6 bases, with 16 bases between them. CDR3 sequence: CASSSRQAGFQPQHF. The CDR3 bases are TGTGCCAGCAGTTCCCGACAGGCGGGATTTCAGCCCCAGCATTTT.

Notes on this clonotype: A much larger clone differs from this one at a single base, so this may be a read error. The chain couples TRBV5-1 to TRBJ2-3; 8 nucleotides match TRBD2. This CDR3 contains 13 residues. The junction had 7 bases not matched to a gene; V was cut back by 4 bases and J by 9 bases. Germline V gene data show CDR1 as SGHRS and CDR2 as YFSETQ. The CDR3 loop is CASSLTLAETQYF. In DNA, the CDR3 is TGCGCCAGCAGCCTCACACTAGCGGAAACGCAGTATTTT.

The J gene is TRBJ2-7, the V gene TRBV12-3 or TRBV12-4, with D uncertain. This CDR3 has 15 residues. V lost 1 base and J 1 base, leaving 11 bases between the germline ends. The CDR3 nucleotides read TGTGCCAGCAGTTTAGGGGGTCAGTTATCCTACGAGCAGTACTTC. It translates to CASSLGGQLSYEQYF.

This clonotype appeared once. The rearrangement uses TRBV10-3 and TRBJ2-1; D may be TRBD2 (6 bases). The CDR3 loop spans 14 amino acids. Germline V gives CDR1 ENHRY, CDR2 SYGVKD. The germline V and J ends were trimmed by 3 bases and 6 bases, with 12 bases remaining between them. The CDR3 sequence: CAISDLGLGNEQFF. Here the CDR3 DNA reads TGTGCCATCAGTGACTTGGGACTGGGCAATGAGCAGTTCTTC.

The CDR3 protein is CASSSRASGGKDTQYF. CDR3 in DNA: TGTGCCAGCAGTTCACGCGCTAGCGGGGGGAAAGATACGCAGTATTTT. J is TRBJ2-3 and V is TRBV28, with TRBD2 matching over 11 bases. Looked up from germline, CDR1 is MDHEN and CDR2 is SYDVKM. The V segment lost 4 bases and the J segment 5 bases; nucleotides outside the gene matches: 8. This CDR3 spans 16 amino acids.

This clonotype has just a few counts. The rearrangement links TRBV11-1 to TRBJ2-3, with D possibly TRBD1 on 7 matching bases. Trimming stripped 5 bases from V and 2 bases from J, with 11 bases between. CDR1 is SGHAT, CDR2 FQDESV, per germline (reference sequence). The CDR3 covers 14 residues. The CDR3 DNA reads TGTGCCAGCAGCGCGGGACAGTCCACAGATACGCAGTATTTT. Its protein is CASSAGQSTDTQYF.

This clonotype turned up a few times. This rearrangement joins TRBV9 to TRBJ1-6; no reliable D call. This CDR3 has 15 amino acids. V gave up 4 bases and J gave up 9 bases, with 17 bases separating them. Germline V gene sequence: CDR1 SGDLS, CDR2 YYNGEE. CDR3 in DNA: TGTGCCAGCAGCATAGGGCGGAATACGGTTTCACCCCTCCACTTT. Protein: CASSIGRNTVSPLHF.

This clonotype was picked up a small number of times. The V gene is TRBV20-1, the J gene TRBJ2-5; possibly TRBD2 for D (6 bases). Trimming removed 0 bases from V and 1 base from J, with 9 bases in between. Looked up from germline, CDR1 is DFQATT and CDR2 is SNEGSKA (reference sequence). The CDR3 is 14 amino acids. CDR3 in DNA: TGCAGTGCTAGAGAGGGCGGGATCCAAGAGACCCAGTACTTC. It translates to CSAREGGIQETQYF.

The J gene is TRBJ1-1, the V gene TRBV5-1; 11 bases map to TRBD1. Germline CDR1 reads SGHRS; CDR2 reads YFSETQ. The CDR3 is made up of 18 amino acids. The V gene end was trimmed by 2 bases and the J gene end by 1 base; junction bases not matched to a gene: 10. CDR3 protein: CASSFFTGTGGGNTEAFF. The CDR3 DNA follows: TGCGCCAGCAGCTTTTTCACCGGGACAGGGGGAGGGAACACTGAAGCTTTCTTT. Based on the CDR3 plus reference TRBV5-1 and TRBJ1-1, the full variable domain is KAGVTQTPRYLIKTRGQQVTLSCSPISGHRSVSWYQQTPGQGLQFLFEYFSETQRNKGNFPGRFSGRQFSNSRSEMNVSTLELGDSALYLCASSFFTGTGGGNTEAFFGQGTRLTVV.

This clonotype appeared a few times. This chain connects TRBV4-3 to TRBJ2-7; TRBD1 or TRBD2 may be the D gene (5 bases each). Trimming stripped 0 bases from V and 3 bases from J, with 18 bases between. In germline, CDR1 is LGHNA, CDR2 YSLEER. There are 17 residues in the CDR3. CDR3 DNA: TGCGCCAGCAGCCAAGAGTTCGGGACCCCCTTACACTACGAGCAGTACTTC. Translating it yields CASSQEFGTPLHYEQYF.

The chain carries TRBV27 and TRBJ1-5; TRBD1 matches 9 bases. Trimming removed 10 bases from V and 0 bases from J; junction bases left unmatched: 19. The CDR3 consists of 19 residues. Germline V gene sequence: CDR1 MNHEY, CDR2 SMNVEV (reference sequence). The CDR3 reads CATPRVRDRVGYSNQPQHF. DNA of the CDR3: TGTGCCACCCCTCGGGTACGGGACAGGGTCGGCTATAGCAATCAGCCCCAGCATTTT.

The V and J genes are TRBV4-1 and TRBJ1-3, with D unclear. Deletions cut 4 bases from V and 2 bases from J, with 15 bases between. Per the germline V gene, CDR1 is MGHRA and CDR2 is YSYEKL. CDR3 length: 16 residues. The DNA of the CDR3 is TGCGCCAGCAGCCTTTGGCAGGACTTACCTGGAAACACCATATATTTT. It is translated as CASSLWQDLPGNTIYF.

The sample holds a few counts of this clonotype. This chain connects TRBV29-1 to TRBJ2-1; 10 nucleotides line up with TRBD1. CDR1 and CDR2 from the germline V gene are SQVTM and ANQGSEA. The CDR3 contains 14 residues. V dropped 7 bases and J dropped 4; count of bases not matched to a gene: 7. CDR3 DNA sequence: TGCAGCGCCAGACAGGGGGCCAGGTACAATGAGCAGTTCTTC. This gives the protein CSARQGARYNEQFF.

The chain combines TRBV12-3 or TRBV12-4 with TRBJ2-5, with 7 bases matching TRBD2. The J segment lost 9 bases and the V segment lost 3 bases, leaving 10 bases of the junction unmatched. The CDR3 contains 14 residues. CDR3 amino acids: CASSLSEAREAQYF. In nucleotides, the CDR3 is TGTGCCAGCAGTTTGTCCGAGGCCCGGGAGGCCCAGTACTTC.

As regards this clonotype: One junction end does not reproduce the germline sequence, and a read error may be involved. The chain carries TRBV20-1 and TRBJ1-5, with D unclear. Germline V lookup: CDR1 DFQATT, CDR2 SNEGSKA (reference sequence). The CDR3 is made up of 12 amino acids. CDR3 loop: CRASAGNQPQHF. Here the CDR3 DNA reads TGCAGGGCTAGTGCCGGGAACCAGCCCCAGCATTTT.

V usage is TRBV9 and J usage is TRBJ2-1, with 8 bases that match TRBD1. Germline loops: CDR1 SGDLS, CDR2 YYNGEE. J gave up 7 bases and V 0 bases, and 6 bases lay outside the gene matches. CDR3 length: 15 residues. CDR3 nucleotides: TGTGCCAGCAGCGTAGGGGACAGGCCCTCAAATGAGCAGTTCTTC. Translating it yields CASSVGDRPSNEQFF. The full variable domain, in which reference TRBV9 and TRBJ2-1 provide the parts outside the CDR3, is DSGVTQTPKHLITATGQRVTLRCSPRSGDLSVYWYQQSLDQGLQFLIQYYNGEERAKGNILERFSAQQFPDLHSELNLSSLELGDSALYFCASSVGDRPSNEQFFGPGTRLTVL.

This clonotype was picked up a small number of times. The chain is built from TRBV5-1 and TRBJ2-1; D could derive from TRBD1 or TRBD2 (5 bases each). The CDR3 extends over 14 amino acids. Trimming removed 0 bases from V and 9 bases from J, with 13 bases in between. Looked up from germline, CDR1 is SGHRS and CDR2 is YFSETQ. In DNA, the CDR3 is TGCGCCAGCAGCTTGGCCTTTGATGGGGGTGAGCAGTTCTTC. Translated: CASSLAFDGGEQFF.

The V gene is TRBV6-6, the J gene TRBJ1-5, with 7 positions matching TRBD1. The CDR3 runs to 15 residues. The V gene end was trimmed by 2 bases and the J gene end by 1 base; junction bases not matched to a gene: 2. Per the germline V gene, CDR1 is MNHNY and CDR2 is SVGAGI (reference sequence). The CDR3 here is CASSYEQGSNQPQHF. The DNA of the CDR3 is TGTGCCAGCAGTTACGAACAGGGGAGCAATCAGCCCCAGCATTTT.

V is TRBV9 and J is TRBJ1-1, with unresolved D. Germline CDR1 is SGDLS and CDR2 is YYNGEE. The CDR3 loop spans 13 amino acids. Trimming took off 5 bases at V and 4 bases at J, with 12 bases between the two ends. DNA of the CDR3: TGTGCCAGCAGGACCACAGCGGGCACTGAAGCTTTCTTT. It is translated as CASRTTAGTEAFF.